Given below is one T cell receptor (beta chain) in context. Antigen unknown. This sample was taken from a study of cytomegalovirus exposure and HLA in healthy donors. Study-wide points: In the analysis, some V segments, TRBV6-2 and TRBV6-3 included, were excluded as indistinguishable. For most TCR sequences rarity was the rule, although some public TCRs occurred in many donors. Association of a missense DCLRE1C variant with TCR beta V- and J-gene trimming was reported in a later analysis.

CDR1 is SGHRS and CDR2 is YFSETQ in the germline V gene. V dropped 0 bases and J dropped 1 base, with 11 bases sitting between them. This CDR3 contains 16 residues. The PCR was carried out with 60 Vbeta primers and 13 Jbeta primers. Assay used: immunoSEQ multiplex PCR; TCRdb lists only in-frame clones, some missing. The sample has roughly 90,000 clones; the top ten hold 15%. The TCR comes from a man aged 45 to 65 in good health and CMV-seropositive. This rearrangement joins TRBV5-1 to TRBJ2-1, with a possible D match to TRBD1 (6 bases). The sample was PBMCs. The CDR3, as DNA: TGCGCCAGCAGCTTGGATGGGACACCATCCTACAATGAGCAGTTCTTC. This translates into CASSLDGTPSYNEQFF. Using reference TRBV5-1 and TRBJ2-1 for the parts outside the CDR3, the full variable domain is KAGVTQTPRYLIKTRGQQVTLSCSPISGHRSVSWYQQTPGQGLQFLFEYFSETQRNKGNFPGRFSGRQFSNSRSEMNVSTLELGDSALYLCASSLDGTPSYNEQFFGPGTRLTVL.